These T cell receptor beta chains were read from a single sample in a study of OX40 agonist ivuxolimab in advanced cancers. TCRdb's table, derived via immunoSEQ multiplex PCR, lists solely in-frame clones and lacks some. Among roughly 80,000 clones listed, around nine tenths were seen once. This material consisted of CD4+ or CD8+ T cells sorted from blood, taken in a trial of the OX40 agonist ivuxolimab. These TCRs come from an adult with an advanced solid tumor such as melanoma, head and neck, liver or kidney cancer. Each CDR3 is given with its conserved first and last residue. Each record gives: clone size, V gene, D gene, J gene, CDR3 DNA, CDR3 protein. A D gene is named only where the DNA matches it firmly. Size values are once, few and many counts, or a class for expanded clones, and some rows have none.

NA	TRBV4-1	NA	TRBJ2-1	TGCGCCAGCCCAGAAGGGAGTCCCGATATAGAGCAGTTCTTC	CASPEGSPDIEQFF
NA	TRBV27	NA	TRBJ1-2	TGTGCCAGCAGTCCAAGGGGGACCGGCTATGGCTACACCTTC	CASSPRGTGYGYTF
NA	TRBV7-2	NA	TRBJ2-1	TGTGCCAGCAGCCCCAAGACTCGGAGCTCCTACAATGAGCAGTTCTTC	CASSPKTRSSYNEQFF
NA	TRBV6-1	NA	TRBJ1-5	TGTGCCAGCAGTTGGGGGCGGACTAATCAGCCCCAGCATTTT	CASSWGRTNQPQHF
NA	TRBV11-2	TRBD2	TRBJ2-2	TGTGCCAGCAGCTTAGAAGGGGCGGGAGGGCCCACCGGGGAGCTGTTTTTT	CASSLEGAGGPTGELFF
NA	TRBV2	TRBD1	TRBJ2-7	TGTGCCAGCAGCGTGGACAGGGCCTACGAGCAGTACTTC	CASSVDRAYEQYF
NA	TRBV5-4	TRBD1	TRBJ1-4	TGTGCCAGCAGCTCACCGACAGGGGTACCTGAAAAACTGTTTTTT	CASSSPTGVPEKLFF
NA	TRBV18	NA	TRBJ2-7	TGTGCCAGCTCACCAAGGACAGCCTACGAGCAGTACTTC	CASSPRTAYEQYF
NA	TRBV7-8	NA	TRBJ1-4	TGTGCCAGCAGCTTCTACACACCGACAGATGCAACTAATGAAAAACTGTTTTTT	CASSFYTPTDATNEKLFF
NA	TRBV19	TRBD1	TRBJ1-2	TGTGCCAGTAGTAGAGCGACAGGGCCCTATGGCTACACCTTC	CASSRATGPYGYTF
NA	TRBV18	TRBD1	TRBJ1-5	TGTGCCAGCTCACCGGGACAGGGGATCAATCAGCCCCAGCATTTT	CASSPGQGINQPQHF
NA	TRBV6-5	NA	TRBJ1-1	TGTGCCAGCAGCCCGACAGAGAACACTGAAGCTTTCTTT	CASSPTENTEAFF
NA	TRBV7-9	TRBD1	TRBJ1-1	TGTGCCAGCAGCCGACGACAGGGGAATTTAGTGAACACTGAAGCTTTCTTT	CASSRRQGNLVNTEAFF
NA	TRBV19	NA	TRBJ1-3	TGTGCCAGTAGTATAGGCACGGGCACCATATATTTT	CASSIGTGTIYF
NA	TRBV5-8	NA	TRBJ2-2	TGTGCCAGCAGCTGGGGACGAAGCACCGGGGAGCTGTTTTTT	CASSWGRSTGELFF
NA	TRBV2	NA	TRBJ2-5	TGTGCCAGCAGTGAATGGGAGACCCAGTACTTC	CASSEWETQYF
NA	TRBV27	NA	TRBJ2-5	TGTGCCAGCAGTTTATCAGGACCGAGAGAGACCCAGTACTTC	CASSLSGPRETQYF
NA	TRBV4-3	NA	TRBJ1-2	TGCGCCAGCAGCCAAGATAAGGATGTCTATGGCTACACCTTC	CASSQDKDVYGYTF
NA	TRBV2	NA	TRBJ2-4	TGTGCCAGTAGCCTGGGTAGCACCCGCGGAAACATTCAGTACTTC	CASSLGSTRGNIQYF
few	TRBV5-4	TRBD1	TRBJ1-3	TGTGCCAGCAGCCGGGACAGAATTGGAAACACCATATATTTT	CASSRDRIGNTIYF
NA	TRBV5-4	NA	TRBJ2-1	TGTGCCAGTACCGGGACTTCCCTCCGGCAGTTCTTC	CASTGTSLRQFF
NA	TRBV29-1	TRBD2	TRBJ2-5	TGCAGCGTTTGGGTAGCGGGCCAGCCCTCAGAGACCCAGTACTTC	CSVWVAGQPSETQYF
NA	TRBV9	NA	TRBJ2-3	TGTGCCAGCAGCCAAGTTGCAGATACGCAGTATTTT	CASSQVADTQYF
NA	TRBV7-9	NA	TRBJ1-5	TGTGCCAGCAGCGGTACTACTGGGACACCTAGCAATCAGCCCCAGCATTTT	CASSGTTGTPSNQPQHF
once	TRBV5-1	TRBD2	TRBJ2-2	TGCGCCAGCAGCTTCCTAGCGGGAGAGGCCGGGGAGCTGTTTTTT	CASSFLAGEAGELFF
NA	TRBV28	NA	TRBJ2-2	TGTGCCAGCAGTTTACATGGGGGCACCGGGGAGCTGTTTTTT	CASSLHGGTGELFF
NA	TRBV19	NA	TRBJ2-2	TGTGCCACCCAGACAGAGCACACCGGGGAGCTGTTTTTT	CATQTEHTGELFF
NA	TRBV29-1	TRBD1	TRBJ2-6	TGCAGCGTTGGGGGGCAGGGGGCTGGGGCCAACGTCCTGACTTTC	CSVGGQGAGANVLTF
NA	TRBV6-1	TRBD1	TRBJ1-1	TGTGCCAGCAGTGAAGCGGGGACAGGTCCCACGGCTTTCTTT	CASSEAGTGPTAFF
NA	TRBV14	TRBD2	TRBJ2-1	TGTGCCAGCAGCCTAGGGACTAGCGAGTACAATGAGCAGTTCTTC	CASSLGTSEYNEQFF
NA	TRBV6-1	NA	TRBJ1-6	TGTGCCAGCAGTGACGGGACCTGGTTCTCTAATTCACCCCTCCACTTT	CASSDGTWFSNSPLHF
NA	TRBV6-6	NA	TRBJ2-3	TGTGCCAGCAGTTACCCAGGGACAGATACGCAGTATTTT	CASSYPGTDTQYF
NA	TRBV6-1	NA	TRBJ1-1	TGTGCCAGCAGTCAGGGTGGCACTGAAGCTTTCTTT	CASSQGGTEAFF
NA	TRBV18	NA	TRBJ1-2	TGTGCCAGCTCACCTATCACTTTGGGCTACACCTTC	CASSPITLGYTF
NA	TRBV19	TRBD1	TRBJ1-5	TGTGCCAGTAGTAGTACAGGGGTCAATCAGCCCCAGCATTTT	CASSSTGVNQPQHF
once	TRBV5-1	TRBD1	TRBJ1-1	TGCGCCAGCAGCTTGGCCGGGACAGAGACTGAAGCTTTCTTT	CASSLAGTETEAFF
NA	TRBV6-6	TRBD2	TRBJ2-5	TGTGCCAGCAGTACCCGGACTAGCGGGGAAGAGACCCAGTACTTC	CASSTRTSGEETQYF
NA	TRBV9	NA	TRBJ2-5	TGTGCCAGCAGCGCTGCCCCAGGGGAGACCCAGTACTTC	CASSAAPGETQYF
once	TRBV5-1	NA	TRBJ1-4	TGCGCCAGCAGCTTGGGGGGAGGCTCCGAAAAACTGTTTTTT	CASSLGGGSEKLFF
NA	TRBV5-1	NA	TRBJ1-1	TGCGCCAGCAGCCTGGGGCGACAGTTGAACACTGAAGCTTTCTTT	CASSLGRQLNTEAFF
NA	TRBV5-4	NA	TRBJ1-2	TGTGCCAGCAGCTTGGATCGGCAGAACTATGGCTACACCTTC	CASSLDRQNYGYTF